A single sample gave rise to the 15 T cell receptor beta chains below, sequenced in a study of T cells in Graves' hyperthyroidism and ophthalmopathy. Authors of the study amplified TCR beta CDR3 regions from RNA transcripts. TCR CDR3 underwent first-round RT-PCR with the HTBI primer set. TCRdb reanalysed the multiplex PCR reads using MiXCR and keeps one entry per CDR3 protein. The data hold some 140,000 distinct CDR3 sequences, with less than 25% observed a single time. Sequenced: blood. The receptors come from a woman between 45 and 60 years old with Graves' hyperthyroidism that later progressed to Graves' ophthalmopathy.

Ten or more counts support this clonotype. This rearrangement joins TRBV28 to TRBJ2-2, with 9 bases aligning to TRBD2. The V gene's germline CDR1 is MDHEN and CDR2 SYDVKM. There are 12 residues in the CDR3. The CDR3 protein is CLTSGNTGELFF. The CDR3 DNA reads TGTTTGACTAGCGGGAACACCGGGGAGCTGTTTTTT.

This clonotype appeared many times. The chain carries TRBV19 and TRBJ1-1, with 10 bases fitting TRBD1. The germline CDR1 and CDR2 sequences are LNHDA and SQIVND (reference sequence). This CDR3 region has 13 residues. V lost 8 bases to trimming and J lost 4 bases; unmatched junction nucleotides: 4. The CDR3 DNA reads as TGTGCCAGTGGGGACAGGGGATCCACTGAAGCTTTCTTT. Amino acid sequence: CASGDRGSTEAFF.

The rearrangement links TRBV10-1 to TRBJ2-3; 7 nucleotides align to TRBD2. V dropped 0 bases and J dropped 1; count of bases not matched to a gene: 4. Germline V gene sequence: CDR1 WNHNN, CDR2 SYGVQD (reference sequence). The CDR3 consists of 16 residues. CDR3: CASSESGGRGTDTQYF. DNA of the CDR3: TGCGCCAGCAGTGAGTCGGGAGGGAGGGGCACAGATACGCAGTATTTT.

V gene TRBV7-2 combines with J gene TRBJ2-1, with TRBD2 matching 10 bases. This CDR3 has 16 residues. CDR1 SGHTA and CDR2 FQGNSA come from the germline V gene. The V segment lost 5 bases and the J segment 2 bases; nucleotides outside the gene matches: 6. CDR3 coding DNA: TGTGCCAGCAGCACGAGGACTAGCGGCCCCTACAATGAGCAGTTCTTC. It encodes CASSTRTSGPYNEQFF.

The chain carries TRBV5-1 and TRBJ1-3; perhaps TRBD1 as D (6 bases). Germline V CDR1 and CDR2: SGHRS, YFSETQ. The V gene lost 4 bases and the J gene lost 0 bases, with 11 bases spanning the gap. This CDR3 is built from 15 residues. CDR3 sequence: CASSPTGHSGNTIYF. Written as DNA, the CDR3 is TGCGCCAGCAGCCCGACAGGACACTCTGGAAACACCATATATTTT.

This clonotype was seen repeatedly, ten times or more. The chain links TRBV7-6 to TRBJ2-7; perhaps TRBD2 as D (5 bases). The CDR3 has 14 amino acids. The V gene's germline CDR1 is SGHVS and CDR2 FNYEAQ. V was cut by 1 base and J by 4 bases, with 11 bases left in between. DNA for the CDR3: TGTGCCAGCAGCTTAGGGGGAGTACGTTACGAGCAGTACTTC. It translates to CASSLGGVRYEQYF.

The V gene is TRBV3-1, the J gene TRBJ2-2; TRBD1 matches at 7 bases. The CDR3 is 16 residues long. CDR1 is LGHDT and CDR2 is YNNKEL in the germline V gene (reference sequence). V was clipped by 2 bases and J by 2 bases; unmatched bases: 5. This chain's CDR3 is CASSQPGQPNTGELFF. In nucleotides, the CDR3 is TGTGCCAGCAGCCAACCGGGACAGCCTAACACCGGGGAGCTGTTTTTT.

There are many counts of this clonotype. This clone may be a read error of a much larger clone one base away. The genes are TRBV7-2 and TRBJ2-1; D is undetermined. V shed 0 bases and J shed 0 bases, with 9 bases lying between them. CDR1 is SGHTA, CDR2 FQGNSA, per germline. This CDR3 contains 16 residues. The CDR3 here is CTSSLAGDSSYNEQFF. The CDR3 coding sequence is TGTACCAGCAGCTTAGCTGGTGATAGCTCCTACAATGAGCAGTTCTTC.

In its sample, this clonotype was seen many times. The J gene is TRBJ2-3, the V gene TRBV29-1, with a tentative D call TRBD2 (5 bases). The CDR3 spans 14 residues. The V gene lost 3 bases and the J gene lost 4 bases, with 14 bases spanning the gap. Germline values: CDR1 SQVTM, CDR2 ANQGSEA. The CDR3 nucleotides read TGCAGCGTTGAGGGAGAAGGGTCGGCAGATACGCAGTATTTT. It is translated as CSVEGEGSADTQYF.

The table lists this clonotype with many counts. This chain links TRBV5-8 with TRBJ1-5; 8 bases align to TRBD1. CDR1 is SGHTS and CDR2 is YDEGEE in the germline V gene. The CDR3 has 15 amino acids. The junction had 5 bases not matched to a gene; V was cut back by 4 bases and J by 2 bases. CDR3 in DNA: TGTGCCAGCAGCGCAGACAGGGGCCGCAATCAGCCCCAGCATTTT. Residues: CASSADRGRNQPQHF.

This clonotype was recorded many times. V and J are TRBV6-1 and TRBJ2-7, with D maybe TRBD2 (6 bases). V lost 6 bases and J lost 4, with 16 bases in between. Looked up from germline, CDR1 is MNHNS and CDR2 is SASEGT. This CDR3 comprises 14 residues. The CDR3 here is CASRKDGSSYEQYF. The CDR3 region has the DNA TGTGCCAGCAGAAAAGACGGGAGTAGTTACGAGCAGTACTTC.

This clonotype was observed many times. The V call is TRBV28, the J call TRBJ1-5; no reliable D call. The CDR3 spans 17 residues. Germline V gene lookup returns CDR1 MDHEN and CDR2 SYDVKM. V dropped 4 bases and J dropped 0 bases, with 16 bases sitting between them. CDR3 sequence reads: CASSSIHDGYSNQPQHF. CDR3 in DNA: TGTGCCAGCAGTTCGATCCACGACGGTTATAGCAATCAGCCCCAGCATTTT.

Comments on this clonotype: A much larger clone lies one base from this, so it may be a read error. No conserved phenylalanine or tryptophan is present at the end of the CDR3, so a read error is the likely explanation. The chain links TRBV28 to TRBJ2-1; D unresolved. The CDR3 sequence is 13 residues long. Germline CDR1 is MDHEN and CDR2 is SYDVKM. Trimming removed 5 bases at V and 4 bases at J, with 9 bases between. The CDR3 nucleotides read TGTGCCAGCAGTCCTCGACGTTACAATGAGCAGTTCCTC. Residues: CASSPRRYNEQFL.

This clonotype was seen at least ten times. This rearrangement joins TRBV5-8 to TRBJ2-7; 9 positions agree with TRBD1. This CDR3 is 15 amino acids long. The ends lost 4 bases at V and 0 bases at J; junction bases unmatched: 5. Germline CDR1 reads SGHTS; CDR2 reads YDEGEE. CDR3 region: CASSGQGMNSYEQYF. The CDR3 nucleotides are TGTGCCAGCAGCGGACAGGGGATGAACTCCTACGAGCAGTACTTC.

As concerns this clonotype: A much larger clone lies a single base off, so this may be a read error. This likely comes from a read error, as the CDR3 has no conserved phenylalanine or tryptophan at its end. This sequence joins TRBV30 and TRBJ2-1, with 8 bases matching TRBD2. This CDR3 comprises 16 residues. Germline CDR1 is GTSNPN and CDR2 is SVGIG (reference sequence). V lost 0 bases, J lost 6 bases, and 10 bases stayed unmatched. CDR3 coding DNA: TGTGCCTGGAGTGTACTGAGCGGGAGATTGAGCAATGAGCAGTTCTGC. This gives the protein CAWSVLSGRLSNEQFC.